This record looks at one T cell receptor beta chain sequence and its context. Its matching antigen is unknown. Germline assignment: CDR1 SGHKS and CDR2 YYEKEE (reference sequence). This CDR3 region has 13 residues. Losses at the gene ends were 4 bases for V and 6 bases for J; bases not matched to a gene: 6. This record belongs to a study of T cell responses to AZD1222 COVID-19 vaccine. Study results and caveats: Most donors were white British and more were female, and clonal diversity was possibly underestimated.

Assay: immunoSEQ multiplex PCR; the TCRdb copy retains only in-frame clones and omits some. The data hold more than 95,000 clones, with approximately 89% observed a single time. The receptor was isolated from an adult who received the AZD1222 COVID-19 vaccine. The specimen comprised peripheral blood, sampled 28 days after the second AZD1222 dose. The V gene is TRBV5-5, the J gene TRBJ1-1; 7 bases match TRBD1. CDR3 region: CASSVTGDAEAFF. CDR3 DNA: TGTGCCAGCAGCGTAACAGGGGACGCTGAAGCTTTCTTT. The whole variable domain, filled in from reference TRBV5-5 and TRBJ1-1, reads DAGVTQSPTHLIKTRGQQVTLRCSPISGHKSVSWYQQVLGQGPQFIFQYYEKEERGRGNFPDRFSARQFPNYSSELNVNALLLGDSALYLCASSVTGDAEAFFGQGTRLTVV.